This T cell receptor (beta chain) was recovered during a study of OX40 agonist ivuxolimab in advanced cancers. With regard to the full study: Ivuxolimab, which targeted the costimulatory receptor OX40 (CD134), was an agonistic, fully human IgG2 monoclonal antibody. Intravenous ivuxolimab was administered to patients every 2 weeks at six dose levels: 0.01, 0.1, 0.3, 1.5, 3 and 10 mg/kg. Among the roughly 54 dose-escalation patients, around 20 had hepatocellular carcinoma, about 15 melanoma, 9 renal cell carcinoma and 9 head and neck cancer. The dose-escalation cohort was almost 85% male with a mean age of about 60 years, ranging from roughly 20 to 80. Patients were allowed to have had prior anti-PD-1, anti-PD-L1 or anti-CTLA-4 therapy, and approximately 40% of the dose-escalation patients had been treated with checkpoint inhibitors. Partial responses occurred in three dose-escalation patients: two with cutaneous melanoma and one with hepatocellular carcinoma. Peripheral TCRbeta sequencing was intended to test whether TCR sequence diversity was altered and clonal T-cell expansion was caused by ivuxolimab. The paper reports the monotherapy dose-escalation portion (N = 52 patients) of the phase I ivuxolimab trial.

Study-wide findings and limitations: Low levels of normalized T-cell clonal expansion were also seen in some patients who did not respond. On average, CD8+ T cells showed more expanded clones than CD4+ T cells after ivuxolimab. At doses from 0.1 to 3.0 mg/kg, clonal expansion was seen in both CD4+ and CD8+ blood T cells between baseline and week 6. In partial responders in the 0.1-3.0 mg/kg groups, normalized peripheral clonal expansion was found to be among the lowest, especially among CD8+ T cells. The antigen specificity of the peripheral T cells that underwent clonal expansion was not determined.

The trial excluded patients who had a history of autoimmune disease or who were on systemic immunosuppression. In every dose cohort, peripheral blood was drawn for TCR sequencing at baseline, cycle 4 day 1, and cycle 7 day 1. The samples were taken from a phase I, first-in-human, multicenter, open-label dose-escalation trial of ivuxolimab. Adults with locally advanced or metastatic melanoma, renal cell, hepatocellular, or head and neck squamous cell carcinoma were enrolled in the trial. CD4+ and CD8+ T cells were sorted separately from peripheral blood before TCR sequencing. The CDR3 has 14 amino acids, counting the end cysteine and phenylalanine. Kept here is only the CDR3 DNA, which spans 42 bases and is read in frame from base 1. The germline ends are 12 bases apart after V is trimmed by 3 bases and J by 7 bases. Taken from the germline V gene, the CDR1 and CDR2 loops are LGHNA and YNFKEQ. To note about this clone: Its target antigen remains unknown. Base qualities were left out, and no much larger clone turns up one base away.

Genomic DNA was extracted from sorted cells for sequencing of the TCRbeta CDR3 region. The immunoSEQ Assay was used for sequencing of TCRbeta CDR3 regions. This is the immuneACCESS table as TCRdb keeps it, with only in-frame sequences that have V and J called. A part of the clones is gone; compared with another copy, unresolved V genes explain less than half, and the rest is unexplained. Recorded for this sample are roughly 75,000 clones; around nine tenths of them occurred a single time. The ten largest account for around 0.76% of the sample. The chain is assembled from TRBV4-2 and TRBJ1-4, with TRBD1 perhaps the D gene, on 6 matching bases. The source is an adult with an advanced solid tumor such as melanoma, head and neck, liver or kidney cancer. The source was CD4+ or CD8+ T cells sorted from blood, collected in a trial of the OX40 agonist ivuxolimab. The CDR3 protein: CASSQGQGSEKLFF. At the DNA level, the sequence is TGTGCCAGCAGCCAGGGCCAGGGGTCTGAAAAACTGTTTTTT.